The clone carrying this TCR beta chain was recorded many times. The J segment lost 0 bases and the V segment lost 4 bases, leaving 2 bases of the junction unmatched. CDR1 is SNHLY, CDR2 FYNNEI, per germline. CDR3 length equals 15 residues. The sample is drawn from a study of early T cells in non-severe SARS-CoV-2 infection. TCRdb re-derived calls from the 5' RACE reads in MiXCR, one entry per CDR3 protein. The sample records about 56,000 distinct CDR3 sequences, over 9.5% being singletons. The sequenced sample was whole blood. V and J are TRBV2 and TRBJ2-3, with TRBD2 identical over 9 bases. The receptor comes from an adult who was a healthcare worker with PCR-confirmed SARS-CoV-2 infection or an uninfected control (not recorded which). The CDR3 loop is CASSALAGSTDTQYF. CDR3 DNA sequence: TGTGCCAGCAGTGCCCTAGCGGGAAGCACAGATACGCAGTATTTT.